The 31 T cell receptor beta chains given below trace back to one sample, sequenced in a study of regulatory T cells in long-lasting Graves disease. Time point specified: newly diagnosed GD, antithyroid drugs for less than 3 months. There was RNA extracted from PBMCs, and the TCR library was made from it. To make TCR beta libraries, researchers used iRepertoire HTBI primers and Arm-PCR of CDR3 regions. TCRdb redid the calling of the multiplex PCR reads with MiXCR, one entry per CDR3 protein. Of around 480,000 distinct CDR3 sequences listed, 15% to 20% were seen once; the top ten hold 20% to 30%. The sample was also linked to a second study, of T cells in Graves' hyperthyroidism and ophthalmopathy.

The specimen was peripheral blood mononuclear cells (PBMCs), collected at new diagnosis, from a patient treated with antithyroid drugs. Every receptor here comes from a middle-aged woman with Graves disease.

This clonotype was seen at least ten times. The chain couples TRBV28 to TRBJ2-2; D is perhaps TRBD2 (6 bases). V was pared by 2 bases and J by 5 bases, with 18 bases between. Germline-derived CDR1 and CDR2 are MDHEN and SYDVKM. The CDR3 has 17 amino acids. CDR3 sequence reads: CASSLNPWQGLTGELFF. The CDR3 DNA is TGTGCCAGCAGTTTAAATCCGTGGCAGGGACTTACCGGGGAGCTGTTTTTT.

This clonotype was picked up many times. The chain couples TRBV2 to TRBJ2-7; D call uncertain. The CDR3 contains 14 residues. From germline, CDR1 is SNHLY and CDR2 FYNNEI. The ends were cut back, 6 bases at V and 5 bases at J, with 17 bases in the middle. The CDR3, as DNA: TGTGCCAGCAGCTTAGGACCCCCAAGGGACGAGCAGTACTTC. Its protein product is CASSLGPPRDEQYF.

This clonotype was seen only a few times. The chain employs TRBV3-1 and TRBJ1-2; D uncertain. The V end lost 5 bases, the J end lost 8 bases, and 15 bases lay between the germline ends. The CDR3 sequence is 13 residues long. The germline V gene has CDR1 LGHDT and CDR2 YNNKEL (reference sequence). The CDR3 DNA follows: TGTGCCAGCAGCTCCGGACCCGAGGAAGGCTACACCTTC. Protein sequence: CASSSGPEEGYTF.

This clonotype was counted only a few times. A read error may account for a junction end that differs from germline. The chain recombines TRBV6-1 with TRBJ1-5; tentatively, D is TRBD1 (5 bases). This CDR3 is 13 amino acids long. Germline V CDR1 and CDR2: MNHNS, SASEGT. The CDR3 region has the DNA TGTGGCAGCAGGGACCGTTGGGATCAGCCCCAGCATTTT. It specifies CGSRDRWDQPQHF.

Many counts were recorded for this clonotype. J is TRBJ2-1 and V is TRBV2, with TRBD2 matching 11 bases. In germline, CDR1 is SNHLY, CDR2 FYNNEI. The CDR3 has 16 amino acids. The trim removed 6 bases at V and 2 bases at J, leaving 6 bases unmatched. CDR3 amino acids: CASRPLSGGAYNEQFF. The CDR3 bases are TGTGCCAGCAGACCCCTTAGCGGGGGGGCCTACAATGAGCAGTTCTTC.

In its sample, this clonotype was seen many times. The rearrangement uses TRBV29-1 and TRBJ1-2; no definite D call. The V gene's germline CDR1 is SQVTM and CDR2 ANQGSEA. Between the trimmed V and J ends, which lost 1 base and 0 bases, there was a span of 6 bases. CDR3 size: 13 residues. The chain's CDR3 is CSVEGGANYGYTF. In nucleotides, the CDR3 is TGCAGCGTTGAAGGTGGGGCTAACTATGGCTACACCTTC. The whole variable domain, filled in from reference TRBV29-1 and TRBJ1-2, reads SAVISQKPSRDICQRGTSLTIQCQVDSQVTMMFWYRQQPGQSLTLIATANQGSEATYESGFVIDKFPISRPNLTFSTLTVSNMSPEDSSIYLCSVEGGANYGYTFGSGTRLTVV.

This clonotype has more than one count but fewer than ten. The chain has TRBV27 and TRBJ2-2; D is perhaps TRBD1 or TRBD2 (5 bases each). Germline V gene sequence: CDR1 MNHEY, CDR2 SMNVEV (reference sequence). This CDR3 comprises 16 residues. The ends were cut back, 4 bases at V and 6 bases at J, with 18 bases in the middle. Here the CDR3 reads CASSSCFLWDAGELFF. The CDR3 bases are TGTGCCAGCAGTTCCTGCTTTCTTTGGGACGCCGGGGAGCTGTTTTTT.

This clonotype was found a few times. The chain links TRBV19 to TRBJ2-3; the D gene could be TRBD1 or TRBD2 (6 bases each). The germline CDR1 and CDR2 sequences are LNHDA and SQIVND (reference sequence). The CDR3 extends over 15 amino acids. V was clipped by 3 bases and J by 5 bases, with 15 bases between them. CDR3 nucleotide sequence: TGTGCCAGTAGTATGGGTGGGGGGCGGGTAGATACGCAGTATTTT. This encodes CASSMGGGRVDTQYF.

The chain uses TRBV4-1 and TRBJ2-5; 10 bases align to TRBD2. Germline V gene data show CDR1 as MGHRA and CDR2 as YSYEKL. V dropped 4 bases and J dropped 4; count of bases not matched to a gene: 18. The CDR3 has 19 amino acids. The CDR3 protein is CASSRGVSGGTSARETQYF. The CDR3 DNA is TGCGCCAGCAGCCGGGGGGTTAGCGGGGGGACCTCCGCTCGAGAGACCCAGTACTTC.

This clonotype was recorded at least ten times. Its ends do not fully match the called genes, so a read error is possible. The gene calls are TRBV5-1 and TRBJ2-3; 7 bases are a match to TRBD2. The germline V gene has CDR1 SGHRS and CDR2 YFSETQ. The CDR3 runs 14 residues. CDR3 sequence reads: CASGTSQGADTQYF. For the CDR3, the DNA is TGTGCCAGCGGGACCTCCCAAGGCGCAGATACGCAGTATTTT.

This chain uses TRBV5-6 with TRBJ2-1; 8 bases are shared with TRBD2. The CDR3 is made up of 16 amino acids. The V gene end was trimmed by 4 bases and the J gene end by 3 bases; junction bases not matched to a gene: 9. Germline assignment: CDR1 SGHDT and CDR2 YYEEEE. Here the CDR3 DNA reads TGTGCCAGCAGCGTTAATCGGGGGGGCCTCTACAATGAGCAGTTCTTC. Protein sequence: CASSVNRGGLYNEQFF.

This clonotype was observed at least ten times. The gene calls are TRBV10-3 and TRBJ2-7, with D possibly being TRBD1 (6 bases). V dropped 3 bases and J dropped 3 bases, with 15 bases sitting between them. Germline lookup yields CDR1 ENHRY and CDR2 SYGVKD. The CDR3 length is 15 residues. The CDR3 sequence is CAISDQAGDNYEQYF. The CDR3, as DNA: TGTGCCATCAGTGACCAAGCCGGGGACAACTACGAGCAGTACTTC.

This clonotype came up many times. The gene calls are TRBV7-2 and TRBJ1-5; 8 nucleotides align to TRBD1. CDR1 and CDR2 from the germline V gene are SGHTA and FQGNSA. The CDR3 length is 15 residues. The junction had 4 bases not matched to a gene; V was cut back by 5 bases and J by 1 base. CDR3 residues: CASSPWTGSNQPQHF. CDR3 nucleotide sequence: TGTGCCAGCAGCCCGTGGACAGGGAGCAATCAGCCCCAGCATTTT.

This clonotype has only a few counts. The J gene is TRBJ2-5, the V gene TRBV7-3; TRBD2 agrees at 9 bases. Germline assignment: CDR1 SGHTA and CDR2 FQGTGA. This CDR3 comprises 15 residues. The V gene end was trimmed by 4 bases and the J gene end by 5 bases; junction bases not matched to a gene: 8. CDR3 nucleotides: TGTGCCAGCAGCTGGGGACTAGCAGAAGGGGAGACCCAGTACTTC. The encoded protein is CASSWGLAEGETQYF. Combining the CDR3 with reference TRBV7-3 and TRBJ2-5 gives the whole variable domain GAGVSQTPSNKVTEKGKYVELRCDPISGHTALYWYRQSLGQGPEFLIYFQGTGAADDSGLPNDRFFAVRPEGSVSTLKIQRTERGDSAVYLCASSWGLAEGETQYFGPGTRLLVL.

This clonotype was picked up a small number of times. This could be a read error, since a much larger clone is one nucleotide away. The CDR3 carries no conserved terminal phenylalanine or tryptophan, so it likely arises from a read error. The CDR3 here is CAWSAGGGYGYTL. CDR3 in DNA: TGTGCCTGGAGTGCAGGGGGCGGTTATGGCTACACCCTC. This chain links TRBV30 with TRBJ1-2; TRBD1 matches at 8 bases. J lost 5 bases, V lost 1 base, and 3 bases had no gene match. The germline V gene has CDR1 GTSNPN and CDR2 SVGIG (reference sequence). This CDR3 is built from 13 residues.

In this sample, this clonotype turned up many times. The gene calls are TRBV12-3 or TRBV12-4 and TRBJ1-3; no clear D. Trimming took off 6 bases at V and 0 bases at J, with 9 bases between the two ends. There are 14 residues in the CDR3. CDR3 nucleotides: TGTGCCAGCAGATTCCTAAGCTCTGGAAACACCATATATTTT. It is translated as CASRFLSSGNTIYF.

This clonotype was observed at least ten times. The rearrangement links TRBV30 to TRBJ1-2; no clear D gene. Germline V gene sequence: CDR1 GTSNPN, CDR2 SVGIG (reference sequence). V gave up 4 bases and J gave up 1 base, with 10 bases separating them. CDR3 size: 13 residues. The DNA for the CDR3 is TGTGCCTGGAAGCGGGGAAGTAACTATGGCTACACCTTC. Translated: CAWKRGSNYGYTF.

V gene TRBV6-1 combines with J gene TRBJ2-2; 12 bases agree with TRBD2. Germline lookup yields CDR1 MNHNS and CDR2 SASEGT. The trim removed 4 bases at V and 5 bases at J, leaving 8 bases unmatched. This CDR3 comprises 17 residues. The CDR3 is CASSGLAGGLWTGELFF. CDR3 in DNA: TGTGCCAGCAGTGGCCTAGCGGGGGGGCTTTGGACCGGGGAGCTGTTTTTT.

This rearrangement joins TRBV3-1 to TRBJ1-1; D unclear. Trimming shortened V by 0 bases and J by 0 bases, and 8 bases separated the two germline ends. Per germline, CDR1 LGHDT and CDR2 YNNKEL (reference sequence). The CDR3 is 15 residues long. This CDR3 is CASSQEGTMNTEAFF. The CDR3 bases are TGTGCCAGCAGCCAAGAAGGCACAATGAACACTGAAGCTTTCTTT.

This clonotype was seen repeatedly, ten times or more. The chain combines TRBV12-3 or TRBV12-4 with TRBJ1-1; D gene unclear. The CDR3 is made up of 12 amino acids. V was trimmed by 3 bases and J by 8 bases, leaving 10 bases between them. This CDR3 reads CASSFNRMEAFF. The CDR3 DNA sequence: TGTGCCAGCAGTTTTAACAGAATGGAAGCTTTCTTT.

This clonotype was observed a handful of times. The chain carries TRBV6-1 and TRBJ2-7, with TRBD1 matching 7 bases. Trimming at V came to 10 bases and at J to 1 base, leaving 7 bases not matched to a gene. Germline V gene sequence: CDR1 MNHNS, CDR2 SASEGT. This CDR3 is 13 amino acids long. CDR3 DNA sequence: TGTGCCACCGGGACAGAAATTTCCTACGAGCAGTACTTC. It translates to CATGTEISYEQYF.

Comments on this clonotype: An end of the junction does not agree with germline; a read error may underlie this. The V and J genes are TRBV5-1 and TRBJ2-6; D not resolved. Germline V gives CDR1 SGHRS, CDR2 YFSETQ. The CDR3 is made up of 16 amino acids. The CDR3 bases are TGTGCCAGCAGTTTATGGCAGAGCTCTGGGGCCAACGTCCTGACTTTC. It codes for CASSLWQSSGANVLTF.

This clonotype was seen many times. The chain employs TRBV12-3 or TRBV12-4 and TRBJ2-7; no reliable D call. Trimming cost V 5 bases and J 0 bases, with 8 bases left between them. The CDR3 spans 13 residues. The DNA of the CDR3 is TGTGCCAGCAGTAGGACGAGCTCCTACGAGCAGTACTTC. Residues: CASSRTSSYEQYF.

This clonotype has at least ten counts. The rearrangement joins TRBV5-1 to TRBJ1-1; 8 nucleotides match TRBD1. The CDR3 has 16 amino acids. Germline CDR1 reads SGHRS; CDR2 reads YFSETQ. V trimming: 4 bases; J trimming: 1 base; junction bases outside the gene matches: 9. The CDR3 protein is CASSHSDRVRNTEAFF. In DNA, the CDR3 is TGCGCCAGCAGCCACTCGGACAGGGTGAGGAACACTGAAGCTTTCTTT.

This clonotype was recorded a few times. The rearrangement uses TRBV7-3 and TRBJ2-3; 12 nucleotides line up with TRBD1. Germline assignment: CDR1 SGHTA and CDR2 FQGTGA. This CDR3 is 16 amino acids long. V trimming: 2 bases; J trimming: 5 bases; junction bases outside the gene matches: 5. The CDR3 bases are TGTGCCAGCAGCTTAGGGACAGGGGGCTCGAGAGATACGCAGTATTTT. It translates to CASSLGTGGSRDTQYF.

On this clonotype: At one end, the junction sequence differs from germline, possibly due to a read error. This CDR3 is CASPPGPNSQETQYF. The CDR3 DNA is TGTGCCAGCCCACCGGGGCCGAATTCACAAGAGACCCAGTACTTC. This rearrangement joins TRBV18 to TRBJ2-5; D assignment may be TRBD1 or TRBD2 (5 bases each). This CDR3 region has 15 residues. Germline CDR1 and CDR2: KGHSH and LQKENI.

A remark on this clonotype: The germline gene is not matched at one end of the junction; a read error may be the cause. The rearrangement uses TRBV18 and TRBJ1-1; possibly TRBD1 for D (5 bases). The CDR3 loop spans 12 amino acids. CDR1 is KGHSH and CDR2 is LQKENI in the germline V gene. Here the CDR3 DNA reads TGTGCCAGCTCACCTGGGCAGGGTGAAGCTTCCTTT. The encoded protein is CASSPGQGEASF.

This clonotype came up many times. The chain uses TRBV3-1 and TRBJ2-2; perhaps TRBD2 as D (5 bases). The length of the CDR3 is 15 residues. V lost 3 bases and J 1 base, leaving 9 bases between the germline ends. CDR1 is LGHDT, CDR2 YNNKEL, per germline (reference sequence). CDR3 sequence (DNA): TGTGCCAGCAGCCAGGACTCAATGAACACCGGGGAGCTGTTTTTT. It translates to CASSQDSMNTGELFF. Using reference TRBV3-1 and TRBJ2-2 for the parts outside the CDR3, the full variable domain is DTAVSQTPKYLVTQMGNDKSIKCEQNLGHDTMYWYKQDSKKFLKIMFSYNNKELIINETVPNRFSPKSPDKAHLNLHINSLELGDSAVYFCASSQDSMNTGELFFGEGSRLTVL.

This clonotype was seen ten or more times. V and J are TRBV27 and TRBJ2-3, with TRBD2 matching over 7 bases. Germline V CDR1 and CDR2: MNHEY, SMNVEV (reference sequence). There are 15 residues in the CDR3. Germline trimming cut 3 bases from V and 2 bases from J; bases unmatched to any gene: 5. The CDR3 loop reads CASSLRRGYTDTQYF. DNA of the CDR3: TGTGCCAGCAGTTTGAGGCGGGGGTACACAGATACGCAGTATTTT.

The genes are TRBV7-8 and TRBJ2-7; no reliable D call. Looked up from germline, CDR1 is SGHVS and CDR2 is FQNEAQ. The CDR3 is 14 amino acids. The ends were cut back, 5 bases at V and 2 bases at J, with 13 bases in the middle. The CDR3, as DNA: TGTGCCAGCAGCGAGTTGGGCAGCACCTACGAGCAGTACTTC. It specifies CASSELGSTYEQYF.

As regards this clonotype: It may be a read error: a sequence one base away is much more abundant. The genes are TRBV28 and TRBJ2-5, with a tentative D call TRBD2 (6 bases). CDR1 MDHEN and CDR2 SYDVKM come from the germline V gene. This CDR3 spans 16 amino acids. Trimming shortened V by 4 bases and J by 11 bases, and 26 bases separated the two germline ends. The DNA for the CDR3 is TGTGCCAGCAGTTCGTTGGGCACTAGCTTCTACAATGAGCAGTACTTC. Its protein is CASSSLGTSFYNEQYF. Variable domain in full (rest from reference TRBV28 and TRBJ2-5): DVKVTQSSRYLVKRTGEKVFLECVQDMDHENMFWYRQDPGLGLRLIYFSYDVKMKEKGDIPEGYSVSREKKERFSLILESASTNQTSMYLCASSSLGTSFYNEQYFGPGTRLLVL.